The 16 T cell receptor beta chains given below trace back to one sample, sequenced in a study of tumor and adjacent non-tumor tissue in lung cancer. The library came from three nested PCR rounds adapted from ARM-PCR protocols. TCRdb recomputed calls from the multiplex PCR reads with MiXCR, one row per CDR3 protein. This table has tens of thousands of distinct CDR3 sequences, 74% appearing once. No cell sorting was done before RNA was extracted from the tissue. The normal lung tissue was taken more than 3 cm from the tumor edge. The sample consisted of distant non-tumor lung tissue. The source is a woman aged 60-70 years with non-small cell lung cancer.

J is TRBJ2-5 and V is TRBV7-8; D possibly matches TRBD1 or TRBD2 (5 bases each). Trimming removed 5 bases at V and 0 bases at J, with 10 bases between. Germline V gene lookup returns CDR1 SGHVS and CDR2 FQNEAQ. CDR3 size: 14 residues. CDR3 sequence (DNA): TGTGCCAGCAGCGTAAGGGACCACCAAGAGACCCAGTACTTC. Its protein is CASSVRDHQETQYF.

A word on this clonotype: This sequence may be a read error, since a much larger clone differs from it by one base. The chain uses TRBV13 and TRBJ1-5, with no clear D. The CDR3 length is 17 residues. Trimming removed 4 bases at V and 3 bases at J, with 19 bases between. The V gene's germline CDR1 is PRHDT and CDR2 FYEKMQ (reference sequence). The CDR3 DNA sequence: TGTGCCAGCAGCTCATCGGATGTGGGGAGGAACAATCAGCCCCAGCATTTT. It encodes CASSSSDVGRNNQPQHF.

This clonotype was counted many times. The chain is built from TRBV12-3 or TRBV12-4 and TRBJ2-5; 7 nucleotides match TRBD2. The CDR3 covers 13 residues. V trimming: 5 bases; J trimming: 3 bases; junction bases outside the gene matches: 3. CDR3 sequence (DNA): TGTGCCAGCAGTGCGGGACTAAAAGAGACCCAGTACTTC. This translates into CASSAGLKETQYF.

With respect to this clonotype: It is likely a read error, because the conserved phenylalanine at the end of the CDR3 is missing. The DNA is omitted, as the CDR3 cannot be located on it reliably, and the CDR3 follows TCRdb's listing. The chain is built from TRBV6-5 and TRBJ2-1; the table's D call of TRBD2 was not tested on the DNA. With termini counted, the CDR3 has 18 amino acids. Germline V lookup: CDR1 MNHEY, CDR2 SVGAGI. The CDR3 is CASSNTRSGGISFNEQFY.

This clonotype was recorded once. The final CDR3 position lacks the conserved phenylalanine or tryptophan, pointing to a likely read error. The rearrangement uses TRBV11-2 and TRBJ2-7, with TRBD2 matching over 7 bases. CDR1 SGHAT and CDR2 FQNNGV come from the germline V gene. Trimming removed 4 bases from V and 3 bases from J; junction bases left unmatched: 12. This CDR3 comprises 16 residues. The CDR3 DNA reads as TGTGCCAGCAGCTGGGGGGTTGGGGGAGGGGACTACGAGCAGTACTTA. Translating gives CASSWGVGGGDYEQYL.

In its sample, this clonotype was seen a few times. An end of the junction differs from the germline gene, which may be a read error. The chain is built from TRBV4-3 and TRBJ1-1; D call uncertain. The germline V gene has CDR1 LGHNA and CDR2 YSLEER. There are 17 residues in the CDR3. The CDR3: CDSSQDEMGSLGTEAFF. The CDR3 DNA sequence: TGCGACAGCAGTCAAGATGAGATGGGGTCCCTGGGCACTGAAGCTTTCTTT.

This clonotype was observed a handful of times. One end of the junction does not line up with germline, which may come from a read error. The rearrangement links TRBV29-1 to TRBJ2-7; 8 bases map to TRBD1. Germline V gene sequence: CDR1 SQVTM, CDR2 ANQGSEA. The CDR3 is 11 amino acids. The CDR3 DNA is TGTAGCGTGACAGGGGCCTACGAGCAGTACTTC. Translated: CSVTGAYEQYF.

The genes are TRBV11-2 and TRBJ2-1; 10 positions match TRBD2. V gave up 5 bases and J gave up 6 bases; unmatched junction bases: 13. In germline, CDR1 is SGHAT, CDR2 FQNNGV. The CDR3 length is 17 residues. The DNA of the CDR3 is TGTGCCAGCAGCCCCCTCCAATTAGCGGGGGGTCTCAATGAGCAGTTCTTC. Residues: CASSPLQLAGGLNEQFF. Supplemented by reference TRBV11-2 and TRBJ2-1, the full variable domain reads EAGVAQSPRYKIIEKRQSVAFWCNPISGHATLYWYQQILGQGPKLLIQFQNNGVVDDSQLPKDRFSAERLKGVDSTLKIQPAKLEDSAVYLCASSPLQLAGGLNEQFFGPGTRLTVL.

This clonotype was observed a handful of times. It may be a read error: a sequence one base away is much more abundant. The gene calls are TRBV6-1 and TRBJ2-1; weak D call: TRBD2 (6 bases). This CDR3 comprises 16 residues. Trimming left V 2 bases short and J 0 bases short, with 11 bases between. Germline CDR1 reads MNHNS; CDR2 reads SASEGT. The CDR3 DNA is TGTGCCAGCAGTGAATACCCCGGGAGCTCCTACAATGAGCAGTTCTTC. It is translated as CASSEYPGSSYNEQFF.

A note on this clonotype: One end of the junction fails to match germline, which may point to a read error. CDR3 sequence: CANSVPNRPEAFF. In DNA form, the CDR3 reads TGTGCCAACAGCGTTCCGAACAGGCCTGAAGCTTTCTTT. V usage is TRBV11-3 and J usage is TRBJ1-1; D possibly corresponds to TRBD1 (5 bases). Germline CDR1 is SGHNT and CDR2 is YENEEA. This CDR3 has 13 residues.

Concerning this clonotype itself: Germline is not matched at one junction end, which may reflect a read error. The V gene is TRBV11-2, the J gene TRBJ2-5; possible D gene TRBD1, 6 bases. The germline V gene has CDR1 SGHAT and CDR2 FQNNGV. This CDR3 comprises 17 residues. The CDR3 region is CASSLSRGNGYTETLYF. DNA for the CDR3: TGTGCCAGCAGCTTATCCAGGGGAAACGGTTATACGGAGACCCTGTACTTC. The whole variable domain, remainder taken from reference TRBV11-2 and TRBJ2-5, is EAGVAQSPRYKIIEKRQSVAFWCNPISGHATLYWYQQILGQGPKLLIQFQNNGVVDDSQLPKDRFSAERLKGVDSTLKIQPAKLEDSAVYLCASSLSRGNGYTETLYFGPGTRLLVL.

About this clonotype itself: The junction shows a germline mismatch at one end, possibly a read error. This chain connects TRBV11-2 to TRBJ2-1, with a tentative D call TRBD2 (6 bases). The CDR3 is 17 residues long. Germline CDR1 SGHAT, CDR2 FQNNGV. The CDR3 reads CASSPPQLVGGLNDQFF. In nucleotides, the CDR3 is TGTGCCAGCAGCCCCCCCCAACTAGTGGGGGGTCTCAATGACCAGTTCTTC.

On this clonotype: A junction boundary mismatches the germline segment, possibly from a read error. The chain couples TRBV29-1 to TRBJ1-1, with 9 bases aligning to TRBD1. CDR1 SQVTM and CDR2 ANQGSEA come from the germline V gene. The CDR3 length is 14 residues. The CDR3: CSVGPEGTGLEAFF. For the CDR3, the DNA is TGCAGCGTTGGTCCCGAAGGGACAGGGCTTGAAGCTTTCTTC.

On this clonotype itself: The conserved final phenylalanine or tryptophan is absent from the CDR3, which likely points to a read error. The chain uses TRBV11-2 and TRBJ2-5; D is unclear. The V and J ends lost 5 bases and 1 base respectively, with 11 bases between them. The CDR3 totals 14 residues. Germline lookup yields CDR1 SGHAT and CDR2 FQNNGV. CDR3 residues: CASSAVTFQETQYY. The CDR3, as DNA: TGTGCCAGCAGCGCAGTAACTTTCCAAGAGACCCAGTACTAC.

Note on this clonotype: A junction boundary mismatches the germline segment, possibly from a read error. The chain employs TRBV28 and TRBJ2-2; D possibly corresponds to TRBD2 (5 bases). From germline, CDR1 is MDHEN and CDR2 SYDVKM. The CDR3 extends over 16 amino acids. The CDR3 sequence: CASRLKQRGYTGELFF. For the CDR3, the DNA is TGTGCCAGCCGTTTAAAACAGCGAGGGTACACCGGGGAGCTGTTTTTT.

In its sample, this clonotype was seen many times. This chain connects TRBV29-1 to TRBJ2-7; 7 nucleotides align to TRBD2. This CDR3 is built from 14 residues. Germline-derived CDR1 and CDR2 are SQVTM and ANQGSEA. V lost 2 bases, J lost 4 bases, and 8 bases stayed unmatched. The CDR3 DNA sequence: TGCAGCGTTGAATTCGGGGGGATTCAGTACGAGCAGTACTTC. It is translated as CSVEFGGIQYEQYF.